These T cell receptor beta chains were read from a single sample in a study of blood T cells in healthy people across ages. TCRdb recomputed calls from the 5' RACE reads with MiXCR, one row per CDR3 protein. The table shows about 570,000 distinct CDR3 sequences, with roughly 29% occurring only once. Sequenced input: blood. These TCRs come from a woman aged 65 to 85 in good health. CDR3s include the opening cysteine and the closing phenylalanine or tryptophan. Fields, in order: V gene, clone size, J gene, CDR3 protein. Only some rows state a clone size, as once, few, many or a class for expanded clones.

TRBV5-4	-	TRBJ2-4	CASSLAGGVPKNIQYF
TRBV12-3/TRBV12-4	-	TRBJ2-7	CASSLYAEQYF
TRBV7-2	-	TRBJ2-7	CAGSLASTGSYEQYF
TRBV11-3	-	TRBJ2-5	CASSLLGRGTQYF
TRBV18	few	TRBJ2-5	CASSRLQGKETQYF
TRBV28	-	TRBJ1-2	CASSSGTYTGYTF
TRBV20-1	-	TRBJ1-2	CSARVSGRGYTF
TRBV20-1	-	-	CSARDLRAAANEQFF
TRBV19	-	TRBJ2-1	CASSKGLDHNEQFF
TRBV5-6	-	TRBJ2-3	CASTLAVRQAQPDTQYF
TRBV14	few	TRBJ1-1	CASSPNPAATRDNTEAFF
TRBV5-5	few	TRBJ1-1	CASSLGPAGNTEAFF
TRBV5-1	-	TRBJ2-3	CASSLAPAGTDTQYF
TRBV9	-	TRBJ2-4	CASSVGILGGNIQYF
TRBV2	-	TRBJ1-1	CASSETGQCQAFF
TRBV5-1	-	TRBJ2-5	CASSPQGGWQETQYF
TRBV12-3/TRBV12-4	-	TRBJ2-5	CASSLGAGGETQYF
TRBV20-1	-	TRBJ2-4	CSAGSLAKNIQYF
TRBV27	-	TRBJ1-3	CASSFGGNSGNTIYF
TRBV29-1	few	TRBJ2-1	CSVDRTYNEQFF
TRBV20-1	-	TRBJ1-1	CSARDPRPMNTEAFF
TRBV9	few	-	CASSAPGTGGLEQYF
TRBV7-9	few	TRBJ2-7	CASSLGPSGGTYEQYF
TRBV20-1	-	TRBJ1-2	CSARDVRLLGYTF
TRBV9	-	TRBJ1-1	CASSTQGGVMNTEAFF
TRBV11-2	-	-	CASRPSGTSGGQQFF
TRBV11-2	-	TRBJ2-1	CASSQQLGTYNEQFF